These 32 T cell receptor beta chains came from one sample sequenced in a study of T-cell memory formation after mild COVID-19. TCRdb called the 5' RACE reads again in MiXCR, with one record for every CDR3 protein. The sample carries about 340,000 distinct CDR3 sequences, under 15% recorded once. Sample: PBMCs or a T cell subset sorted from them (not recorded which). Source of these receptors: a man aged 18 to 35 who had mild COVID-19 (a few samples of this study predate the infection). Cell type and time point are not known.

The sample holds a few counts of this clonotype. The chain couples TRBV7-8 to TRBJ1-1, with D possibly matching TRBD1 (5 bases). Germline CDR1 reads SGHVS; CDR2 reads FQNEAQ. The CDR3 totals 17 residues. Trimming removed 5 bases at V and 5 bases at J, with 24 bases between. The CDR3 DNA reads as TGTGCCAGCAGCGTAGGGGTGAGGCTGGGGGGGTTGACTGAAGCTTTCTTT. The encoded protein is CASSVGVRLGGLTEAFF.

In its sample, this clonotype was seen once. The CDR3 sequence: CASGGGGYNEQFF. CDR3 nucleotide sequence: TGTGCCAGCGGGGGAGGTGGCTACAATGAGCAGTTCTTC. The chain couples TRBV7-2 to TRBJ2-1; perhaps TRBD2 as D (6 bases). CDR1 and CDR2 from the germline V gene are SGHTA and FQGNSA. This CDR3 contains 13 residues. V shed 8 bases and J shed 3 bases, with 11 bases lying between them.

This clonotype was observed at least ten times. This chain links TRBV7-2 with TRBJ2-7, with a tentative D call TRBD2 (5 bases). This CDR3 has 19 residues. Germline CDR1 SGHTA, CDR2 FQGNSA. V was cut by 5 bases and J by 9 bases, with 35 bases left in between. This CDR3 reads CASSATPPGGLTLQSGQYF. CDR3 bases: TGTGCCAGCAGCGCAACCCCACCGGGCGGGTTAACGCTCCAGTCAGGGCAGTACTTC. The full variable domain, in which reference TRBV7-2 and TRBJ2-7 provide the parts outside the CDR3, is GAGVSQSPSNKVTEKGKDVELRCDPISGHTALYWYRQSLGQGLEFLIYFQGNSAPDKSGLPSDRFSAERTGGSVSTLTIQRTQQEDSAVYLCASSATPPGGLTLQSGQYFGPGTRLTVT.

In this sample, this clonotype turned up many times. The gene calls are TRBV6-5 and TRBJ2-2; D gene unclear. CDR1 and CDR2 (germline): MNHEY, SVGAGI. CDR3 size: 15 residues. Trimming left V 0 bases short and J 3 bases short, with 8 bases between. Here the CDR3 DNA reads TGTGCCAGCAGTTACTCTATCTTTTACACCGGGGAGCTGTTTTTT. Protein: CASSYSIFYTGELFF.

This chain uses TRBV15 with TRBJ1-1; no definite D call. Germline V gene lookup returns CDR1 LNHNV and CDR2 YYDKDF (reference sequence). Trimming shortened V by 1 base and J by 3 bases, and 12 bases separated the two germline ends. There are 15 residues in the CDR3. The CDR3 sequence is CATSRAAQRDTEAFF. The CDR3 DNA sequence: TGTGCCACCAGCAGAGCAGCTCAAAGGGACACTGAAGCTTTCTTT.

This clonotype was counted between two and nine times. The chain joins TRBV28 to TRBJ2-3; D remains ambiguous. This CDR3 has 14 residues. Looked up from germline, CDR1 is MDHEN and CDR2 is SYDVKM. Between the trimmed V and J ends, which lost 6 bases and 1 base, there was a span of 11 bases. The CDR3 loop reads CASSPGFRTDTQYF. CDR3 sequence (DNA): TGTGCCAGCAGCCCCGGCTTTCGCACAGATACGCAGTATTTT. Together with reference TRBV28 and TRBJ2-3, the CDR3 gives the full variable domain: DVKVTQSSRYLVKRTGEKVFLECVQDMDHENMFWYRQDPGLGLRLIYFSYDVKMKEKGDIPEGYSVSREKKERFSLILESASTNQTSMYLCASSPGFRTDTQYFGPGTRLTVL.

The table lists this clonotype with many counts. The gene calls are TRBV7-9 and TRBJ1-1, with 9 bases identical to TRBD1. Germline CDR1 reads SEHNR; CDR2 reads FQNEAQ (reference sequence). The CDR3 totals 13 residues. V lost 6 bases to trimming and J lost 3 bases; unmatched junction nucleotides: 2. The CDR3 bases are TGTGCCAGCAGACAGGGGGCCGACACTGAAGCTTTCTTT. It codes for CASRQGADTEAFF.

This chain connects TRBV25-1 to TRBJ1-6; D remains ambiguous. The CDR3 consists of 13 residues. V was cut by 4 bases and J by 8 bases, with 9 bases left in between. Germline CDR1 reads MGHDK; CDR2 reads SYGVNS. The CDR3 reads CASSVGRDSPLHF. The CDR3, as DNA: TGTGCCAGCAGTGTCGGGCGAGATTCACCCCTCCACTTT.

This clonotype came up many times. This chain links TRBV7-2 with TRBJ1-1, with D possibly matching TRBD1 (5 bases). Trimming took off 5 bases at V and 5 bases at J, with 15 bases between the two ends. Germline V gene sequence: CDR1 SGHTA, CDR2 FQGNSA. The CDR3 has 14 amino acids. The CDR3 sequence: CASSPQGVGTEAFF. In nucleotides, the CDR3 is TGTGCCAGCAGCCCCCAGGGTGTAGGAACTGAAGCTTTCTTT.

The V call is TRBV2, the J call TRBJ2-4, with a tentative D call TRBD2 (7 bases). The CDR3 spans 15 residues. Germline V gene lookup returns CDR1 SNHLY and CDR2 FYNNEI. V lost 0 bases, J lost 6 bases, and 12 bases lay in between. The CDR3 sequence is CASSEAGGGGNIQYF. The CDR3 DNA reads TGTGCCAGCAGTGAAGCGGGAGGGGGGGGAAACATTCAGTACTTC.

The chain recombines TRBV6-6 with TRBJ2-2; 7 positions match TRBD1. The CDR3 length is 13 residues. The germline V gene has CDR1 MNHNY and CDR2 SVGAGI (reference sequence). The J segment lost 4 bases and the V segment lost 8 bases, leaving 4 bases of the junction unmatched. The CDR3 sequence: CASDRDITGELFF. CDR3 DNA: TGTGCCAGCGACAGGGACATCACCGGGGAGCTGTTTTTT.

Ten or more counts support this clonotype. J is TRBJ2-5 and V is TRBV7-3; D might be TRBD2 (5 bases). Germline CDR1 reads SGHTA; CDR2 reads FQGTGA. Trimming pared 5 bases from V and 1 base from J, leaving 14 bases between. The CDR3 has 15 amino acids. In DNA form, the CDR3 reads TGTGCCAGCAGCCTACAGCCGGGGTTCCAAGAGACCCAGTACTTC. Its translation is CASSLQPGFQETQYF.

This sequence joins TRBV5-1 and TRBJ2-3, with a possible D match to TRBD1 (6 bases). The germline V and J ends were trimmed by 3 bases and 5 bases, with 13 bases remaining between them. In germline, CDR1 is SGHRS, CDR2 YFSETQ. CDR3 size: 14 residues. The CDR3 spells CASSWDKSGDTQYF. In nucleotides, the CDR3 is TGCGCCAGCAGCTGGGACAAGTCGGGAGATACGCAGTATTTT.

This clonotype showed up just a few times. The chain combines TRBV27 with TRBJ2-3; 8 bases are shared with TRBD1. Trimming took 5 bases from V and 7 from J; bases not matched to a gene: 8. Germline V gives CDR1 MNHEY, CDR2 SMNVEV (reference sequence). The CDR3 totals 14 residues. The CDR3 bases are TGTGCCAGCAGTCCCTGGACAGGGTGGAATACGCAGTATTTT. Its translation: CASSPWTGWNTQYF.

This clonotype was detected only a few times. The rearrangement joins TRBV7-9 to TRBJ2-1, with a weak D call TRBD1 (6 bases). Deletions cut 5 bases from V and 7 bases from J, with 9 bases between. CDR3 length: 12 amino acids. Per the germline V gene, CDR1 is SEHNR and CDR2 is FQNEAQ (reference sequence). The CDR3 nucleotides read TGTGCCAGCAGCCCGGACAGTAATGAGCAGTTCTTC. Amino acid sequence: CASSPDSNEQFF.

This clonotype was recorded at least ten times. The V gene is TRBV7-2, the J gene TRBJ1-1; no definite D call. The CDR3 is 13 amino acids. V shed 5 bases and J shed 1 base, with 8 bases lying between them. Germline assignment: CDR1 SGHTA and CDR2 FQGNSA. CDR3 residues: CASSTQANTEAFF. The CDR3 DNA follows: TGTGCCAGCAGCACCCAGGCGAACACTGAAGCTTTCTTT.

This clonotype was detected only a few times. The rearrangement links TRBV4-1 to TRBJ2-5; D not resolved. Germline loops: CDR1 MGHRA, CDR2 YSYEKL. V dropped 0 bases and J dropped 3 bases, with 8 bases sitting between them. This CDR3 has 14 amino acids. For the CDR3, the DNA is TGCGCCAGCAGCCAAGAAGAGCGAGAAGAGACCCAGTACTTC. Translation gives CASSQEEREETQYF.

In this sample, this clonotype turned up a few times. The chain joins TRBV6-2 or TRBV6-3 to TRBJ1-4, with 7 bases fitting TRBD1. The length of the CDR3 is 15 residues. Germline CDR1 MNHEY, CDR2 SVGEGT. With V trimmed by 5 bases and J by 8 bases, 11 bases remained unmatched. The CDR3 DNA is TGTGCCAGCAGTGCGACCGGGACAGCGAACGAAAAACTGTTTTTT. Protein product: CASSATGTANEKLFF.

The chain joins TRBV24-1 to TRBJ2-7; D might be TRBD1 or TRBD2, each matching 5 bases. This CDR3 comprises 13 residues. From germline, CDR1 is KGHDR and CDR2 SFDVKD. Trimming cost V 5 bases and J 6 bases, with 13 bases left between them. The CDR3 sequence: CATSGGAGVEQYF. The CDR3 DNA reads as TGTGCCACCAGTGGAGGGGCTGGGGTCGAGCAGTACTTC.

The chain joins TRBV6-2 or TRBV6-3 to TRBJ2-3; TRBD2 aligns across 8 bases. The CDR3 covers 13 residues. The germline gives CDR1 MNHEY, CDR2 SVGEGT. V gave up 4 bases and J gave up 7 bases; unmatched junction bases: 4. CDR3 residues: CASSSGGAYTQYF. The CDR3 nucleotides read TGTGCCAGCAGTTCCGGGGGGGCATATACGCAGTATTTT.

This clonotype has at least ten counts. The chain has TRBV27 and TRBJ2-1; D is perhaps TRBD1 (6 bases). In germline, CDR1 is MNHEY, CDR2 SMNVEV (reference sequence). This CDR3 is 16 amino acids long. V was clipped by 6 bases and J by 5 bases, with 20 bases between them. The CDR3 is CASSSYLRGNDNEQFF. DNA of the CDR3: TGTGCCAGCAGCTCCTACCTCAGGGGAAACGACAATGAGCAGTTCTTC.

The chain couples TRBV7-9 to TRBJ1-1; D not certain. Germline V gene data show CDR1 as SEHNR and CDR2 as FQNEAQ (reference sequence). The ends were cut back, 1 base at V and 4 bases at J, with 13 bases in the middle. The length of the CDR3 is 15 residues. The CDR3 is CASSLDAHWGTEAFF. DNA for the CDR3: TGTGCCAGCAGCTTAGACGCCCACTGGGGCACTGAAGCTTTCTTT.

The chain employs TRBV28 and TRBJ2-1; no firm D call. This CDR3 has 12 residues. Germline V CDR1 and CDR2: MDHEN, SYDVKM. The germline V and J ends were trimmed by 7 bases and 5 bases, with 9 bases remaining between them. CDR3 nucleotide sequence: TGTGCCAGCATGTGGGGAAACAATGAGCAGTTCTTC. This gives the protein CASMWGNNEQFF.

This clonotype was observed many times. The V gene is TRBV15, the J gene TRBJ2-5, with D perhaps being TRBD1 or TRBD2 (5 bases each). The germline gives CDR1 LNHNV, CDR2 YYDKDF (reference sequence). CDR3 length equals 13 residues. V shed 5 bases and J shed 5 bases, with 12 bases lying between them. CDR3: CATSRGGAETQYF. CDR3 DNA sequence: TGTGCCACCAGCCGGGGCGGTGCCGAGACCCAGTACTTC.

This clonotype was recorded at least ten times. The CDR3 loop reads CASSLMGNTIYF. CDR3 coding DNA: TGTGCCAGCAGTTTAATGGGTAACACCATATATTTT. The chain uses TRBV12-3 or TRBV12-4 and TRBJ1-3; D is ambiguous. The CDR3 consists of 12 residues. V lost 2 bases, J lost 7 bases, and 6 bases lay in between.

The chain has TRBV7-8 and TRBJ2-1; 9 bases are shared with TRBD2. CDR1 SGHVS and CDR2 FQNEAQ come from the germline V gene. V shed 5 bases and J 3 bases; nucleotides not matched to a gene: 5. The CDR3 length is 15 residues. CDR3 nucleotides: TGTGCCAGCAGCGTAGGACTAGCGAGCTACAATGAGCAGTTCTTC. This translates into CASSVGLASYNEQFF.

The chain couples TRBV9 to TRBJ2-6; no firm D call. V lost 0 bases and J lost 13, with 17 bases in between. Germline lookup yields CDR1 SGDLS and CDR2 YYNGEE. The CDR3 consists of 15 residues. CDR3 in amino acids: CASSVATEYAWVLTF. The CDR3 bases are TGTGCCAGCAGCGTAGCTACGGAATACGCCTGGGTCCTGACTTTC.

The chain links TRBV20-1 to TRBJ1-1; no clear D gene. Trimming cost V 5 bases and J 7 bases, with 14 bases left between them. CDR1 DFQATT and CDR2 SNEGSKA come from the germline V gene (reference sequence). The CDR3 contains 12 residues. CDR3: CSAGQVLNEAFF. In DNA form, the CDR3 reads TGCAGTGCTGGTCAGGTCCTGAATGAAGCTTTCTTT.

V usage is TRBV2 and J usage is TRBJ2-5; 8 bases map to TRBD1. The CDR3 has 15 amino acids. CDR1 SNHLY and CDR2 FYNNEI come from the germline V gene. With 4 bases clipped from V and 0 bases from J, the junction kept 4 bases outside the gene matches. The chain's CDR3 is CASSGQGAYQETQYF. CDR3 bases: TGTGCCAGCAGTGGTCAGGGGGCCTACCAAGAGACCCAGTACTTC.

The chain has TRBV4-1 and TRBJ2-5; D is possibly TRBD1 or TRBD2 (6 bases each). CDR1 and CDR2 from the germline V gene are MGHRA and YSYEKL. The CDR3 is 15 residues long. V was shortened by 1 base and J by 5 bases, with 14 bases between the two germline ends. DNA for the CDR3: TGCGCCAGCAGCCAAGCGCCGGGGGCCCCGGAGACCCAGTACTTC. Residues: CASSQAPGAPETQYF.

The table lists this clonotype with a few counts. V usage is TRBV12-3 or TRBV12-4 and J usage is TRBJ2-7; D is ambiguous. V gave up 7 bases and J gave up 0 bases, with 16 bases separating them. The CDR3 extends over 15 amino acids. CDR3 nucleotide sequence: TGTGCCAGCACCTCCCCTTGGACGGCCTCCTACGAGCAGTACTTC. Amino acid sequence: CASTSPWTASYEQYF.

In its sample, this clonotype was seen many times. The V gene is TRBV2, the J gene TRBJ2-3, with D hard to call. V was cut by 4 bases and J by 0 bases, with 11 bases left in between. The CDR3 consists of 15 residues. Germline V CDR1 and CDR2: SNHLY, FYNNEI. This CDR3 is CASSAQSGSTDTQYF. DNA for the CDR3: TGTGCCAGCAGTGCGCAGAGTGGTAGCACAGATACGCAGTATTTT.